The clone carrying this T cell receptor (beta chain) was found many times. Amplification yielded TCR beta CDR3 regions, with RNA transcripts as the source. In the first-round RT-PCR of the TCR CDR3, the HTBI primer set was used. MiXCR, applied by TCRdb to the multiplex PCR reads, yields one record per CDR3 protein. Here the sample spans hundreds of thousands of distinct CDR3 sequences, 35% to 40% being singletons. The hyperthyroidism was newly diagnosed and had lasted under 2 months; the patients were aged 18 to 65. Based on clinical symptoms, serum thyroxine and TRAb, thyroid ultrasound and orbital computed tomography, diagnoses were reached. PBMCs were collected from an approximately 9 ml volume of fresh peripheral blood. This CDR3 contains 15 residues. Germline assignment: CDR1 SNHLY and CDR2 FYNNEI. Losses at the gene ends were 7 bases for V and 10 bases for J; bases not matched to a gene: 13. The sample comes from a study of T cells in Graves' hyperthyroidism and ophthalmopathy.

Input material: blood. This receptor was taken from a man between 18 and 35 years old with Graves' hyperthyroidism. The gene calls are TRBV2 and TRBJ1-6; TRBD1 agrees at 7 bases. CDR3: CASKIGTAGRSPLHF. In DNA, the CDR3 is TGTGCCAGCAAGATAGGGACAGCCGGACGGTCACCCCTCCACTTT.